This T cell receptor (beta chain) was found in a study of T-cell memory formation after mild COVID-19. A word on this clonotype: The antigen remains undetermined.

With constant-segment primers, 5'RACE yielded cDNA libraries of TCR alpha and TCR beta that carried sample barcodes and UMIs. TCRdb processed the 5' RACE reads anew with MiXCR; each CDR3 protein has one entry. This sample has just over 150,000 distinct CDR3 sequences, with around a third found just once. The study, taken as a whole, reports: CD4/CD8 balance characterized clones contracting day 15 to 85, and CD4+ skew characterized later expanders. Contracting CD4+ clones sat mainly in CM and EM; CD8+ in EMRA.

Per the germline V gene, CDR1 is SEHNR and CDR2 is FQNEAQ (reference sequence). V lost 4 bases, J lost 5 bases, and 21 bases lay in between. This CDR3 spans 16 amino acids. This TCR was sampled from an adult woman who had mild COVID-19 (a few samples of this study predate the infection). Cell type and time point are not known. The sample taken for sequencing was PBMCs or a T cell subset sorted from them (not recorded which). The chain joins TRBV7-9 to TRBJ2-7; D might be TRBD2 (6 bases). DNA for the CDR3: TGTGCCAGCAGCTCGTTAGGGAGACTAGGGCTGAACGAGCAGTACTTC. Its translation: CASSSLGRLGLNEQYF.